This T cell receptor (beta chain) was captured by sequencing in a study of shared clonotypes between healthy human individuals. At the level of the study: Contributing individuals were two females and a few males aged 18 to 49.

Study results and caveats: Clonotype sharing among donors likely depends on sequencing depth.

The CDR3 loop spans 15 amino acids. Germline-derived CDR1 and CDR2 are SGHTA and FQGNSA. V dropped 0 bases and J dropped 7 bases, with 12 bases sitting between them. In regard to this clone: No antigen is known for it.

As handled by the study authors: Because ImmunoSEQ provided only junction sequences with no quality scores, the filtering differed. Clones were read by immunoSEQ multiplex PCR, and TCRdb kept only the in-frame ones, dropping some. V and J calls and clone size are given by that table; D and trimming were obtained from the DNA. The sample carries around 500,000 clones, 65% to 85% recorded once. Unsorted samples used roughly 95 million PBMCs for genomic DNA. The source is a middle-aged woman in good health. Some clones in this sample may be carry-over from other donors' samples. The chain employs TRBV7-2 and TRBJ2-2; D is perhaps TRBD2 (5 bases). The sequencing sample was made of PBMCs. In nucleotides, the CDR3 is TGTGCCAGCAGCTTAGCCCCAGCCCGGGACGGGGAGCTGTTTTTT. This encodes CASSLAPARDGELFF.